Listed below are T cell receptor beta chains from one sample, sequenced in a study of blood T cell repertoires in COVID-19. The protocol was immunoSEQ multiplex PCR, while the TCRdb copy is restricted to in-frame clones and leaves out a portion. The table lists 250,000 to 300,000 clones, approximately 84% of them singletons, with roughly 15% in the top ten. What was sequenced was PBMCs or T cells enriched from blood (not recorded which). These receptor sequences come from a man aged 18 to 29 who had recovered from COVID-19. CDR3s include the opening cysteine and the closing phenylalanine or tryptophan. The D gene is left open where the match is weak. Clone size is not always given. Where it is, it says once, few, many or a class for expanded clones.

d_gene: NA; v_gene: TRBV12-5; abundance: NA; j_gene: TRBJ2-7; CDR3aa: CASGLGRVAYEQYF; CDR3nt: TGTGCTAGTGGTTTGGGGCGGGTGGCCTACGAGCAGTACTTC
d_gene: TRBD1; v_gene: TRBV19; abundance: NA; j_gene: TRBJ1-1; CDR3aa: CASRTGQGVTLNTEAFF; CDR3nt: TGTGCCAGTAGAACTGGGCAGGGGGTTACTTTGAACACTGAAGCTTTCTTT
d_gene: NA; v_gene: TRBV5-5; abundance: NA; j_gene: TRBJ2-5; CDR3aa: CASSPRTATQDGQYF; CDR3nt: TGTGCCAGCAGCCCACGCACCGCCACCCAGGATGGCCAGTACTTC
d_gene: NA; v_gene: TRBV11-2; abundance: NA; j_gene: TRBJ2-1; CDR3aa: CASSLDFFRGNEQFF; CDR3nt: TGTGCCAGCAGCTTAGACTTCTTCAGGGGCAATGAGCAGTTCTTC
d_gene: NA; v_gene: TRBV27; abundance: NA; j_gene: TRBJ2-7; CDR3aa: CASSSLYEQYF; CDR3nt: TGTGCCAGCAGTTCCCTCTACGAGCAGTACTTC
d_gene: NA; v_gene: TRBV6-6; abundance: NA; j_gene: TRBJ1-3; CDR3aa: CASSYMGPDSGNTIYF; CDR3nt: TGTGCCAGCAGTTACATGGGCCCCGACTCTGGAAACACCATATATTTT
d_gene: NA; v_gene: TRBV7-9; abundance: NA; j_gene: TRBJ2-1; CDR3aa: CASSHGDNEQFF; CDR3nt: TGTGCCAGCAGCCACGGAGACAATGAGCAGTTCTTC
d_gene: TRBD2; v_gene: TRBV27; abundance: NA; j_gene: TRBJ2-5; CDR3aa: CASSLSTSPETQYF; CDR3nt: TGTGCCAGCAGTTTATCGACTAGCCCCGAGACCCAGTACTTC
d_gene: NA; v_gene: TRBV18; abundance: few; j_gene: TRBJ1-1; CDR3aa: CASSRDREAFF; CDR3nt: TGTGCCAGCTCACGAGATCGGGAAGCTTTCTTT
d_gene: NA; v_gene: TRBV5-1; abundance: NA; j_gene: TRBJ2-5; CDR3aa: CASSLEGAETQYF; CDR3nt: TGCGCCAGCAGCTTGGAAGGGGCAGAGACCCAGTACTTC
d_gene: NA; v_gene: TRBV4-2; abundance: NA; j_gene: TRBJ2-2; CDR3aa: CASSLGNANTGELFF; CDR3nt: TGTGCCAGCAGCCTCGGGAACGCGAACACCGGGGAGCTGTTTTTT
d_gene: TRBD1; v_gene: TRBV28; abundance: once; j_gene: TRBJ1-3; CDR3aa: CASSPRGSGNTIYF; CDR3nt: TGTGCCAGCAGTCCCAGGGGGTCTGGAAACACCATATATTTT
d_gene: NA; v_gene: TRBV6-5; abundance: NA; j_gene: TRBJ2-2; CDR3aa: CASWGVNTGELFF; CDR3nt: TGTGCCAGCTGGGGAGTTAACACCGGGGAGCTGTTTTTT
d_gene: NA; v_gene: TRBV24-1; abundance: NA; j_gene: TRBJ2-1; CDR3aa: CATSGTGTLDEQFF; CDR3nt: TGTGCCACCAGTGGTACCGGGACTCTCGATGAGCAGTTCTTC